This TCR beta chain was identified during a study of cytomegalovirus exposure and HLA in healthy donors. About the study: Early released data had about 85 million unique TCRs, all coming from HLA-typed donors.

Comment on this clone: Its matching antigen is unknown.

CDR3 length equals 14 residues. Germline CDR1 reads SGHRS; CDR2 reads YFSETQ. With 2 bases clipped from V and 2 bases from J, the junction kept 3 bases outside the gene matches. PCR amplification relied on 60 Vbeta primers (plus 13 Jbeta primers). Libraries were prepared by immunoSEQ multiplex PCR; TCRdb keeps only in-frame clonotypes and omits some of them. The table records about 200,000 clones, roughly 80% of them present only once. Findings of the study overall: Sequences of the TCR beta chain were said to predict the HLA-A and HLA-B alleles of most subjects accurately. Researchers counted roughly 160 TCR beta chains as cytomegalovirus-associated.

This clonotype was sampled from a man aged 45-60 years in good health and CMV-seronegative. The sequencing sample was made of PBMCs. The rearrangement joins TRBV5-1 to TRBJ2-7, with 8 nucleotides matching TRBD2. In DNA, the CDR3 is TGCGCCAGCAGCTTAGCGGGAGTCACCTACGAGCAGTACTTC. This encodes CASSLAGVTYEQYF. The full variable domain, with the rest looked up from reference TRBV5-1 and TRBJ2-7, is KAGVTQTPRYLIKTRGQQVTLSCSPISGHRSVSWYQQTPGQGLQFLFEYFSETQRNKGNFPGRFSGRQFSNSRSEMNVSTLELGDSALYLCASSLAGVTYEQYFGPGTRLTVT.